This T cell receptor (beta chain) derives from a study of Ad26.COV2.S vaccination and SARS-CoV-2 variants (dated by TCRdb to about 2021). At the level of the whole study: The specificity and breadth of SARS-CoV-2-reactive T cell receptors after Ad26.COV2.S vaccination were assessed by TCRbeta repertoire sequencing. The TCR-sequenced set comprised about 32 samples: around 20 Ad26.COV2.S vaccine recipients, 5 placebo recipients and 8 SARS-CoV-2 convalescent individuals.

The sample's time point label, decoded: individuals recovered from natural SARS-CoV-2 infection. The investigation overall reported the following: Ad26.COV2.S recipients had higher spike-specific TCR breadth than placebo recipients (P = 0.0014). Substantial breadth of spike-specific CD8+ and CD4+ T cell responses was reported after vaccination. Comparable non-spike TCR breadth was observed between vaccine and placebo recipients, consistent with only spike being contained in the vaccine. The authors noted that the TCR breadth and depth analyses may have underestimated total T cell responses.

The immunoSEQ Assay was the method used to sequence TCRbeta CDR3 regions. After extraction, genomic DNA underwent amplification by bias-controlled multiplex PCR, followed by high-throughput sequencing. The paper's processing steps were these. Collapsing and filtering of sequences were performed to quantify the absolute abundance of each unique TCRbeta CDR3 region. T cell fraction was estimated by normalizing TCRbeta template counts to usable DNA, which was measured by amplifying reference genes present in all nucleated cells. Repertoire TCRs were annotated as SARS-CoV-2-specific by exact matching of V gene, CDR3 amino acid sequence and J gene to a known reactive TCR set. The reference SARS-CoV-2 TCR set was derived from MIRA and filtered for enrichment in COVID-19-positive ImmuneCODE repertoires, a step that removed public or cross-reactive TCRs. Using the MIRA antigens, annotated TCRs were further analysed by specific ORF or by position within an ORF. Depth was the summed frequency of annotated unique rearrangements, while breadth was defined as annotated unique rearrangements over total unique productive rearrangements. Two-sided Wilcoxon rank-sum tests were used to compare TCR breadth between groups. TCRdb retrieved this table from immuneACCESS and kept in-frame rearrangements only. Not all clones are present; in checked studies, unresolved V genes account for under half, and no reason is known for the remainder. V, J and clone size derive from that table, while D and trimming were established from the DNA sequence. A total of over 130,000 clones appear in this sample, 70% to 90% of them only once. The ten largest account for about 5% of the sample.

The CDR3 measures 14 amino acids from cysteine to phenylalanine. Only CDR3 DNA remains: 42 bases, in frame from the first base. V is trimmed back by 5 bases and J by 2 bases, and the junction contains 5 bases that no gene match accounts for. As encoded in the germline V gene, CDR1 is MNHEY while CDR2 is SVGEGT. Of note for this clone: The clone's antigen remains unknown. No much larger clone is present one base from it, and per-base qualities are unavailable.

This TCR came from a human donor who had recovered from COVID-19. Specimen: peripheral blood, collected after recovery from COVID-19. The rearrangement combines TRBV6-2 or TRBV6-3 with TRBJ2-7, with 8 central nucleotides matching TRBD1. The CDR3 is CASSAGQGAYEQYF. The nucleotide sequence reads TGTGCCAGCAGTGCCGGACAGGGAGCCTACGAGCAGTACTTC.